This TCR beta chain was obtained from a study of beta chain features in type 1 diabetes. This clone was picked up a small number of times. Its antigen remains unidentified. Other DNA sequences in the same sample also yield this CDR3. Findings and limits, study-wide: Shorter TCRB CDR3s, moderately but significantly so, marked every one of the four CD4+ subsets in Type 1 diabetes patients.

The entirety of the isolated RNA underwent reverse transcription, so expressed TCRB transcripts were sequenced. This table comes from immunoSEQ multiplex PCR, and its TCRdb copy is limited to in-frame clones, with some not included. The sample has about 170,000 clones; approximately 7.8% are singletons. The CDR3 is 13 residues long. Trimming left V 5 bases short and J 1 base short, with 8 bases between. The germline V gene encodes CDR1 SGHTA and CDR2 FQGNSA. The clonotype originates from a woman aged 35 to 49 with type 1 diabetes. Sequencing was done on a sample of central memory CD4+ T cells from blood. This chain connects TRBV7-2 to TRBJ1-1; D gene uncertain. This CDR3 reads CASSPPGNTEAFF. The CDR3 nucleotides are TGTGCCAGCAGCCCCCCAGGGAACACTGAAGCTTTCTTT.